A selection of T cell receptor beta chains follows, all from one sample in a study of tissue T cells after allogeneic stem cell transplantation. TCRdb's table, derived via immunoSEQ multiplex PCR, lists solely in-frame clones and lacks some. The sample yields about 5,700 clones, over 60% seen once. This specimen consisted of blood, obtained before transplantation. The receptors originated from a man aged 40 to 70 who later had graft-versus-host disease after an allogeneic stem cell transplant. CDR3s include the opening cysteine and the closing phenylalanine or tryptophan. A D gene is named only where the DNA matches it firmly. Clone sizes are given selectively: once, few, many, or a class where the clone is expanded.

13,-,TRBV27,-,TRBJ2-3,CASSLDGRDTQYF,TGTGCCAGCAGTTTAGACGGGAGAGATACGCAGTATTTT
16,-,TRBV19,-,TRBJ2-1,CASSIARDWSYNEQFF,TGTGCCAGTAGTATAGCCCGGGACTGGAGCTACAATGAGCAGTTCTTC
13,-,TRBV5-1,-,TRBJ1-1,CASSSIEGSEAFF,TGCGCCAGCTCGTCCATTGAGGGCTCTGAAGCTTTCTTT
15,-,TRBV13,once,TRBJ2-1,CASSPTGGSWDEQFF,TGTGCCAGCAGCCCGACAGGAGGGAGCTGGGATGAGCAGTTCTTC
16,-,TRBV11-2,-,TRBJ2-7,CASSFVTDDFSHEQYF,TGTGCCAGCAGCTTCGTCACCGACGATTTTTCTCACGAGCAGTACTTC
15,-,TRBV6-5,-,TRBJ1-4,CASRDPGGNNEKLFF,TGTGCCAGCAGGGACCCGGGGGGAAACAATGAAAAACTGTTTTTT
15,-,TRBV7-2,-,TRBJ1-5,CASSLVGGLNQPQHF,TGTGCCAGCAGCTTAGTAGGGGGGCTCAATCAGCCCCAGCATTTT
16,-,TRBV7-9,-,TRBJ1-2,CANSWVTGQPNYGYTF,TGTGCCAACAGCTGGGTAACAGGGCAACCTAACTATGGCTACACCTTC
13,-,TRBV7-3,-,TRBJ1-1,CASSFQMNTEAFF,TGTGCCAGCAGCTTTCAGATGAACACTGAAGCTTTCTTT
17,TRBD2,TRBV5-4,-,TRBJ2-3,CASSPPGLAGRTDTQYF,TGTGCCAGCAGCCCTCCGGGACTAGCGGGAAGAACAGATACGCAGTATTTT
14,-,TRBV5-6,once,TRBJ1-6,CASSLLDRNSPLHF,TGTGCCAGCAGCTTGCTGGACCGAAATTCACCCCTCCACTTT
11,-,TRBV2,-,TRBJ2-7,CASSFSYEQYF,TGTGCCAGCAGTTTTTCATACGAGCAGTACTTC
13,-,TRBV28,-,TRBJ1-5,CASIRLIGLPQHF,TGTGCCAGCATCCGACTCATCGGGTTGCCCCAGCATTTT
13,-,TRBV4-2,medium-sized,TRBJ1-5,CASSQDAGQPQHF,TGTGCCAGCAGCCAAGATGCGGGGCAGCCCCAGCATTTT
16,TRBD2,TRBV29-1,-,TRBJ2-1,CSVEDRDGTSLNEQFF,TGCAGCGTTGAAGATCGGGACGGGACTAGTCTCAATGAGCAGTTCTTC
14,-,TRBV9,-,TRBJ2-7,CASSDRDPAYEQYF,TGTGCCAGCAGCGACCGGGACCCGGCCTACGAGCAGTACTTC
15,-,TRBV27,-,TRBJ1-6,CASSSTGGYNSPLHF,TGTGCCAGCAGTTCGACCGGGGGCTATAATTCACCCCTCCACTTT
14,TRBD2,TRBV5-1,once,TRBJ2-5,CASRPGLAGETQYF,TGCGCCAGCAGACCGGGACTAGCGGGAGAGACCCAGTACTTC
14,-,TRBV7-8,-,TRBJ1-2,CASSWDPQGDGYTF,TGTGCCAGCAGCTGGGACCCCCAAGGCGATGGCTACACCTTC
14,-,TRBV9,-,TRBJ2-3,CASSPGTTPDTQYF,TGTGCCAGCAGCCCCGGGACAACCCCGGATACGCAGTATTTT
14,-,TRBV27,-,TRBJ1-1,CASRSGGTNTEAFF,TGTGCCAGCAGGAGCGGGGGTACGAACACTGAAGCTTTCTTT
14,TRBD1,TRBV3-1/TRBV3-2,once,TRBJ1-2,CASSQSHQGAGYTF,TGTGCCAGCAGCCAATCCCACCAGGGGGCGGGCTACACCTTC
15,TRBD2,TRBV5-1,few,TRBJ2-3,CASSPGEGGTDTQYF,TGCGCCAGCAGCCCCGGGGAGGGAGGGACAGATACGCAGTATTTT
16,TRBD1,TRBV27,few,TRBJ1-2,CASSRYGTAFNYGYTF,TGTGCCAGCAGCCGATATGGGACAGCCTTTAACTATGGCTACACCTTC
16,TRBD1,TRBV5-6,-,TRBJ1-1,CASSFIRDRGRNEAFF,TGTGCCAGCAGCTTTATTCGGGACAGGGGGAGAAATGAAGCTTTCTTT
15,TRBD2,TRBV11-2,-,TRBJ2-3,CASSLGGGFTDTQYF,TGTGCCAGCAGCTTAGGGGGAGGGTTTACAGATACGCAGTATTTT
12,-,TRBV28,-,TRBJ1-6,CASSLSDSPLHF,TGTGCCAGCAGTTTGTCTGATTCACCCCTCCACTTT
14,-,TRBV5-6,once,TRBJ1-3,CASSSSQGGNTIYF,TGTGCCAGCAGCTCGTCGCAGGGAGGAAACACCATATATTTT
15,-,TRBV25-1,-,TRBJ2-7,CASREAGTGFYEQYF,TGTGCCAGCAGAGAGGCCGGGACCGGCTTCTACGAGCAGTACTTC
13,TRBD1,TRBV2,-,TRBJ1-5,CASSNRGGRPQHF,TGTGCCAGCAGTAACAGGGGGGGTCGGCCCCAGCATTTT
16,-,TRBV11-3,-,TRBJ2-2,CASSSPTQRNTGELFF,TGTGCCAGCAGCTCTCCTACCCAGCGGAACACCGGGGAGCTGTTTTTT
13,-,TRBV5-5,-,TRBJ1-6,CASSLLWGSPLHF,TGTGCCAGCAGCCTCCTGTGGGGCTCACCCCTCCACTTT
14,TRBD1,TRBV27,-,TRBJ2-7,CASGWDRTEGEQYF,TGTGCCAGCGGGTGGGACAGGACGGAAGGCGAGCAGTACTTC
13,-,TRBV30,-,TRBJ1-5,CAWSVGLGQPQHF,TGTGCCTGGAGTGTCGGCCTAGGACAGCCCCAGCATTTT
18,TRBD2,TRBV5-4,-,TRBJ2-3,CASSLELAGGERGDTQYF,TGTGCCAGCAGCTTGGAACTAGCGGGAGGCGAGAGGGGAGATACGCAGTATTTT
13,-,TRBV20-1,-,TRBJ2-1,CSASYGFGYEQFF,TGCAGTGCTAGTTATGGCTTCGGGTATGAGCAGTTCTTC
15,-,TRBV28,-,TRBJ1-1,CASSLRGGPFTEAFF,TGTGCCAGCAGTTTACGGGGGGGTCCCTTCACTGAAGCTTTCTTT
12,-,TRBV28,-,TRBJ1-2,CASSLGSFGYTF,TGTGCCAGCAGTTTAGGAAGCTTTGGCTACACCTTC